The clone carrying this T cell receptor beta chain was observed a handful of times. Antigen: not known. This sample is drawn from a study of memory CD4+ T cells and cytomegalovirus serostatus. Looking at the study overall: Of the healthy Belgian adults, 8 to 10 were CMV seropositive and 20 to 30 seronegative.

The assay was immunoSEQ multiplex PCR, and TCRdb's table has in-frame clones only and misses some. The repertoire has about 60,000 clones, roughly four fifths of them found once; the top ten carry 0.88%. The study's findings and limits: About 40% of the 164 known CMV-associated TCRbeta sequences appeared in CD4+ memory. CMV serostatus prediction reached median AUC approximately 0.96, or 0.89 with US-trained model.

Single viable CD3+CD4+CD8-CD45RO+ cells were sorted as the memory CD4+ T cells. Sequencing was carried out using memory CD4+ T cells from blood. The sequence was collected from an adult in good health and CMV-seronegative.

CDR3 loop: CASRGDIMQPQHF. Here the CDR3 DNA reads TGTGCCAGCCGGGGGGACATCATGCAGCCCCAGCATTTT. The chain links TRBV2 to TRBJ1-5; tentative D call: TRBD1 (6 bases). Germline V gene lookup returns CDR1 SNHLY and CDR2 FYNNEI. The CDR3 covers 13 residues. V shed 8 bases and J shed 7 bases, with 15 bases lying between them. Full variable domain (rest looked up from reference TRBV2 and TRBJ1-5): EPEVTQTPSHQVTQMGQEVILRCVPISNHLYFYWYRQILGQKVEFLVSFYNNEISEKSEIFDDQFSVERPDGSNFTLKIRSTKLEDSAMYFCASRGDIMQPQHFGDGTRLSIL.